The clone carrying this T cell receptor beta chain was picked up one time. The antigen is undetermined. The sample originates from a study of beta chain features in type 1 diabetes. Study information: Sorted cell examination encompassed roughly 110,000,000 cells across all samples.

Trimming cost V 4 bases and J 8 bases; bases outside gene matches: 3. Germline lookup yields CDR1 SQVTM and CDR2 ANQGSEA. The CDR3 is 12 residues long. Expressed TCRB transcripts were sequenced after all isolated RNA was converted to cDNA. Some clones are missing from TCRdb's copy, which holds only in-frame ones; the method was immunoSEQ multiplex PCR. Found here are 240,000 or so clones, roughly 22% of them singletons; the top ten hold 0.028%. General study points: When Type 1 diabetes patients were examined, their TCRB CDR3s proved moderately but significantly shorter in all four CD4+ subsets.

This chain links TRBV29-1 with TRBJ2-3; 10 bases line up with TRBD2. This TCR derives from a woman aged 40 to 50 with type 1 diabetes. The sample comprised naive CD4+ T cells from blood. CDR3 nucleotides: TGCAGCGTTGGATGGACTAGCGGTACGCAGTATTTT. Translated, it gives CSVGWTSGTQYF.